These T cell receptor beta chains were read from a single sample in a study of OX40 agonist ivuxolimab in advanced cancers. TCRdb keeps only in-frame clones here, not all; method: immunoSEQ multiplex PCR. The sample lists nearly 80,000 clones, 84% occurring once. The material sequenced was CD4+ or CD8+ T cells sorted from blood, taken in a trial of the OX40 agonist ivuxolimab. The source of these receptors is an adult with an advanced solid tumor such as melanoma, head and neck, liver or kidney cancer. CDR3s include the opening cysteine and the closing phenylalanine or tryptophan. D genes are given only for firm matches. The size field is filled for only some rows; it gives once, few, many or a size class.

j_call d_call clone_size v_call cdr3_nt cdr3_aa
TRBJ2-7 - few TRBV7-8 TGTGCCAGCAGCTTACGTTCAGGACCCTACGAGCAGTACTTC CASSLRSGPYEQYF
TRBJ1-2 - once TRBV9 TGTGCCAGCAGCGTAGCAACTAACTATGGCTACACCTTC CASSVATNYGYTF
TRBJ1-2 - once TRBV27 TGTGCCAGCAGTTTATCCGACACCTATGGCTACACCTTC CASSLSDTYGYTF
TRBJ2-3 TRBD2 - TRBV28 TGTGCCAGCAGTTTATTACTAGCGGGGGGCATGACAGATACGCAGTATTTT CASSLLLAGGMTDTQYF
TRBJ1-1 - - TRBV5-6 TGTGCCAGCAGCGGCGGCAGGGCCTCGAACACTGAAGCTTTCTTT CASSGGRASNTEAFF
TRBJ1-1 - once TRBV28 TGTGCCAGCACCACCCCGGGACAGAACACTGAAGCTTTCTTT CASTTPGQNTEAFF
TRBJ1-5 - - TRBV15 TGTGCCACCAGTTCGGACACACTACAGGATCAGCCCCAGCATTTT CATSSDTLQDQPQHF
TRBJ1-5 - - TRBV7-2 TGTGCCAGCAGCTTTAAGGGGGGCGGGGGCAATCAGCCCCAGCATTTT CASSFKGGGGNQPQHF
TRBJ1-2 TRBD1 - TRBV7-2 TGTGCCAGCAGCTCCCACGGGACAGGGGGAGGCTATGGCTACACCTTC CASSSHGTGGGYGYTF
TRBJ2-5 - - TRBV5-6 TGTACCAGCAGCTCAGGCAGGGGGGTGAGAGAGACCCAGTACTTC CTSSSGRGVRETQYF
TRBJ2-5 - - TRBV6-1 TGTGCCAGCAGTGAATCGAATACAGGCATACAAGAGACCCAGTACTTC CASSESNTGIQETQYF
TRBJ2-7 TRBD2 - TRBV6-5 TGTGCCAGCAGTTACTCGACTAGCGGGAGCCCCGAGCAGTACTTC CASSYSTSGSPEQYF
TRBJ1-1 - few TRBV28 TGTGCCAGCAGAATAACAGGGTTCGGGACTGAAGCTTTCTTT CASRITGFGTEAFF
TRBJ1-4 TRBD1 - TRBV15 TGTGCCACCAGCAGAGATAAGGGACAGGCTAATGAAAAACTGTTTTTT CATSRDKGQANEKLFF
TRBJ2-3 TRBD2 - TRBV27 TGTGCCAGCAGTCCCTGGGGACTAGGTACGCAGTATTTT CASSPWGLGTQYF
TRBJ2-3 - - TRBV4-1 TGCGCCAGCAACCGCAGACTCGGGTCAGATACGCAGTATTTT CASNRRLGSDTQYF
TRBJ2-1 TRBD1 - TRBV11-2 TGTGCCAGCAGCTTTGACAGGGCCCCCTACAATGAGCAGTTCTTC CASSFDRAPYNEQFF
TRBJ2-1 - - TRBV30 TGTGCCTGGACCGGTACGTCGTACAATGAGCAGTTCTTC CAWTGTSYNEQFF